The subject of this entry is one T cell receptor (beta chain). This clonotype was observed a few times. What antigen it recognizes has not been identified. The sample holds no much larger clone one base away, and base qualities are not on file. The protocol used for the library was 5' RACE. Sequencing was carried out with a NextSeq 500. In the TCR library protocol, unique molecular identifiers were attached to individual cDNA molecules to correct for PCR bias and sequencing error. TCR alpha and beta chains were both sequenced, and the abundances of alpha and beta sequences in each sample were closely correlated with each other. The authors processed their data as follows. Decombinator V4 was used to annotate TCR sequences for V gene, J gene and CDR3. TCRs were defined as expanded if a significant change between any two time points was detected under a Poisson model with p below 0.0001. Abundances of TCRs were expressed as counts per million after normalisation to the total number of TCRs sequenced in each sample. TRAV1-2 paired with TRAJ12, TRAJ20 or TRAJ33 defined MAIT TCRs, while TRAV10 paired with TRAJ18 defined iNKT TCRs. VDJdb, accessed 1 November 2021, was searched for CMV, EBV and SARS-CoV-2 annotated TCRs, excluding TCRs annotated for multiple antigens. TCRdb's own reprocessing of the public reads used fastp at Q25 and MiXCR and kept productive beta chains. Each CDR3 protein gets just one entry, which takes the most common genes and DNA from the rows behind it. For this entry, the V and J calls and clone size follow TCRdb and not the study's own pipeline. The sample contains roughly 56,000 distinct CDR3 sequences, over 9.5% of them found a single time. Of the sample, more than 8.5% falls within the top ten clones.

The data were obtained in a study of early T cells in non-severe SARS-CoV-2 infection listed by TCRdb under 2021. Concerning the study at large: Because TCR sequencing was done on bulk RNA from unsorted whole blood, the alpha and beta chains could not be paired. What the work shows at the level of the full study, not this receptor alone: VDJdb matching was skewed toward anti-spike CD8 responses, so virus-specific expansions were likely underestimated and private and CD4 specificities were missed.

Set within a cohort of healthcare workers in London, UK, this nested case-control study involved weekly PCR testing of nasopharyngeal swabs along with blood sampling. Healthcare workers were enrolled in the week of the UK lockdown, from 23 to 31 March 2020, and were followed every week for up to roughly 15 weeks. The germline V gene supplies CDR1 SQVTM and CDR2 ANQGSEA. CDR3 length: 12 amino acids, cysteine to phenylalanine. Of the read, only the CDR3 DNA is kept; its 36 bases are in frame from base 1. This TCR derives from an adult who was a healthcare worker with PCR-confirmed SARS-CoV-2 infection or an uninfected control (not recorded which). The sample comprised whole blood. Recombination linked TRBV29-1 to TRBJ2-2, with TRBD1 tentatively as D gene (5 bases match). The sequence in DNA is TGCAGTGTGACAGTGAGCACCGGGGAGCTGTTTTTT. Its protein reads: CSVTVSTGELFF.